This T cell receptor beta chain came from a study of cytomegalovirus exposure and HLA in healthy donors. Both 60 Vbeta primers and 13 Jbeta primers went into the PCR. The authors' processing: In a later analysis, 60 million to 90 million unique TCR beta chains included roughly 11 million shared by two or more donors. Sequenced by immunoSEQ multiplex PCR; TCRdb stores in-frame clones only, minus some. Clone size and V and J calls were adopted from that table, with D and trimming inferred from the DNA. The data hold 160,000 or so clones, with about 80% observed a single time. This clone was seen a single time. Its antigen is unknown. General observations from the study: Under in vitro conditions, a few CMV-associated chains were confirmed as specific for CMV antigens. A prior analysis recorded that most TCR beta V segments were productive about 87% or about 30% of the time. Later analysis associated a missense DCLRE1C variant with TCR beta V- and J-gene trimming.

Germline V CDR1 and CDR2: SGHRS, YFSETQ. CDR3 size: 12 residues. V shed 0 bases and J shed 9 bases, with 10 bases lying between them. V is TRBV5-1 and J is TRBJ2-7; a weak D match, TRBD2 (6 bases). The clonotype was recovered from a man aged 25 to 40 in good health and CMV-seronegative. Material for sequencing was PBMCs. CDR3 residues: CASSLGQGGQYF. In nucleotides, the CDR3 is TGCGCCAGCAGCTTGGGCCAGGGAGGGCAGTACTTC.